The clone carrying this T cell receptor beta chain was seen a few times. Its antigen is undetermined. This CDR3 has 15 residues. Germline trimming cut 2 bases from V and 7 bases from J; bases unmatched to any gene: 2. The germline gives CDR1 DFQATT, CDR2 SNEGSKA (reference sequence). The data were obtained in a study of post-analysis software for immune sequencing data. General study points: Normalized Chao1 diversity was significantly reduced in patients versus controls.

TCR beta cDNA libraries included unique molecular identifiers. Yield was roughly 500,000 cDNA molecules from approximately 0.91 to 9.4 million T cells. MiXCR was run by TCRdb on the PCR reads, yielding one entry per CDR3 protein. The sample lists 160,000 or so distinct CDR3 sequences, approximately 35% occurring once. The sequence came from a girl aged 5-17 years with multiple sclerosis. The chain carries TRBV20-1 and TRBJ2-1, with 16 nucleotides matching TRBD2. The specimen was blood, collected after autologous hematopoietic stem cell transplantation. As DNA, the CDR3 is TGCAGTGCTAGACGGGGACTAGCGGGAGGGAATGAGCAGTTCTTC. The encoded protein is CSARRGLAGGNEQFF.